The rows below give T cell receptor beta chains drawn from one sample of a study of T-cell reconstitution after alpha-beta-depleted transplantation in children. One entry per CDR3 protein, called by TCRdb with MiXCR from the PCR reads. The sample lists 65,000 to 70,000 distinct CDR3 sequences, roughly 5.2% occurring once. This specimen consisted of PBMCs, mostly from graft donor cells, obtained 180 days after TCRalphabeta/CD19-depleted stem cell transplant. The receptor set was obtained from a boy under two years old who had a stem cell transplant for acute myeloid leukemia, so the T cells may come from the graft donor. The CDR3 runs from the conserved cysteine through the conserved F or W. D genes are given only for firm matches. Not all rows give a size; the values are once, few, many and, for expanded clones, a class.

j_gene | abundance | d_gene | len | v_gene | CDR3nt | CDR3aa
TRBJ2-5 | many | TRBD1 | 15 | TRBV10-3 | TGTGCCATCGGGACGACAGGGGGCGGGCAAGAGACCCAGTACTTC | CAIGTTGGGQETQYF
TRBJ1-5 | many | . | 16 | TRBV7-2 | TGTGCCAGCAGCTCATCGATATGGGACGGTTATCAGCCCCAGCATTTT | CASSSSIWDGYQPQHF
TRBJ2-6 | . | . | 17 | TRBV28 | TGTGCCATGAGCCCCGGCAGGGGACTCTCTGGGGCCAACGTCCTGACTTTC | CAMSPGRGLSGANVLTF
TRBJ2-2 | . | TRBD1 | 14 | TRBV19 | TGTGCCAGTAGTATACTAGGGGGCGCCGGGGAGCTGTTTTTT | CASSILGGAGELFF
TRBJ2-7 | many | TRBD1 | 16 | TRBV4-3 | TGCGCCAGCAGCCAAGAGGGCGGACACAGGGGCTACGAGCAGTACTTC | CASSQEGGHRGYEQYF
TRBJ2-1 | many | . | 14 | TRBV6-5 | TGTGCCAGCAGTATACAGGGATCTTACAATGAGCAGTTCTTC | CASSIQGSYNEQFF
TRBJ2-2 | many | . | 14 | TRBV19 | TGTGCCAGTAGTATTGTGGGGGATACCGGGGAGCTGTTTTTT | CASSIVGDTGELFF
TRBJ2-3 | many | . | 14 | TRBV6-5 | TGTGCCAGCAGTCGAGGGGGGGGAACAGATACGCAGTATTTT | CASSRGGGTDTQYF
TRBJ2-4 | many | . | 15 | TRBV4-1 | TGCGCCAGCAGCCAAGTCTCCGGACCCTTAAACGTTCAGTACTTC | CASSQVSGPLNVQYF
TRBJ2-7 | many | . | 12 | TRBV11-3 | TGTGCCAGCAGGCTCGACAGAGACGAGCAGTACTTC | CASRLDRDEQYF
TRBJ1-6 | many | TRBD1 | 14 | TRBV28 | TGTGCCAGCAGTTCGGGACAGAGGTCCTCACCCCTCCACTTT | CASSSGQRSSPLHF
TRBJ2-7 | many | TRBD1 | 13 | TRBV12-3/TRBV12-4 | TGTGCCAGCAGTCCCGGGACAGACTACGAGCAGTACTTC | CASSPGTDYEQYF
TRBJ2-5 | many | TRBD1 | 14 | TRBV12-3/TRBV12-4 | TGTGCCAGCAGACGATGGGACAGCGGAGAGACCCAGTACTTC | CASRRWDSGETQYF
TRBJ2-5 | many | . | 13 | TRBV3-1 | TGTGCCAGCAGCCAAGCAGGGGAAGAGACCCAGTACTTC | CASSQAGEETQYF
TRBJ2-3 | many | . | 13 | TRBV9 | TGTGCCAGCAGTGCAGCAGGCCCCGATACGCAGTATTTT | CASSAAGPDTQYF
TRBJ1-5 | many | . | 13 | TRBV12-3/TRBV12-4 | TGTGCCAGCAATCGGGCGGGTAATCAGCCCCAGCATTTT | CASNRAGNQPQHF
TRBJ2-2 | many | . | 14 | TRBV20-1 | TGCAGTGCTAGCGCTAGTCGCGTTGGCGGGGAGCTGTTTTTT | CSASASRVGGELFF
TRBJ2-3 | many | . | 14 | TRBV7-9 | TGTGCCAGCAGCTTAAGTCAGGCCACAGATACGCAGTATTTT | CASSLSQATDTQYF
TRBJ1-3 | many | TRBD1 | 15 | TRBV12-3/TRBV12-4 | TGTGCCAGCACCCCTGGGCCGACAGGGAGAAACACCATATATTTT | CASTPGPTGRNTIYF
TRBJ2-2 | many | TRBD1 | 16 | TRBV7-3 | TGTGCCAGCAGCTTAACCCCGGGACAGGGAACCGGGGAGCTGTTTTTT | CASSLTPGQGTGELFF
TRBJ1-6 | many | TRBD1 | 15 | TRBV28 | TGTGCCAGCAGTTTACCGGGACAGGGCAATTCACCCCTCCACTTT | CASSLPGQGNSPLHF
TRBJ2-6 | few | TRBD1 | 17 | TRBV7-6 | TGTGCCAGCAGCTTCTTGGGACAGGGATCTGGGGCCAACGTCCTGACTTTC | CASSFLGQGSGANVLTF
TRBJ2-3 | many | . | 12 | TRBV12-3/TRBV12-4 | TGTGCCAGCAGCTACCGGGTGGATACGCAGTATTTT | CASSYRVDTQYF
TRBJ1-2 | few | . | 13 | TRBV30 | TGTGCCTGGAGTAGGAGGGCTAACTATGGCTACACCTTC | CAWSRRANYGYTF
TRBJ2-3 | many | TRBD2 | 14 | TRBV5-1 | TGCGCCAGCAGCTTGGTGCGGGGGGGCCAAACGCAGTATTTT | CASSLVRGGQTQYF
TRBJ2-5 | many | TRBD2 | 14 | TRBV7-9 | TGTGCCAGCAGCCGCGAGCGGGGGCGCCATCCCCAGTACTTC | CASSRERGRHPQYF
TRBJ2-1 | many | . | 17 | TRBV25-1 | TGTGCCAGCAGGTGCCCGGAAGGGCTAGTTCTTCCCGATGAGCAGTTCTTC | CASRCPEGLVLPDEQFF
TRBJ2-1 | many | TRBD2 | 16 | TRBV7-9 | TGTGCCAGCAGCTTAGTTAGCGGGGTATCCTACAATGAGCAGTTCTTC | CASSLVSGVSYNEQFF
TRBJ2-3 | many | . | 17 | TRBV6-5 | TGTGCCAGCAGTTACTCGACGCGGCTGGTGACCACAGATACGCAGTATTTT | CASSYSTRLVTTDTQYF